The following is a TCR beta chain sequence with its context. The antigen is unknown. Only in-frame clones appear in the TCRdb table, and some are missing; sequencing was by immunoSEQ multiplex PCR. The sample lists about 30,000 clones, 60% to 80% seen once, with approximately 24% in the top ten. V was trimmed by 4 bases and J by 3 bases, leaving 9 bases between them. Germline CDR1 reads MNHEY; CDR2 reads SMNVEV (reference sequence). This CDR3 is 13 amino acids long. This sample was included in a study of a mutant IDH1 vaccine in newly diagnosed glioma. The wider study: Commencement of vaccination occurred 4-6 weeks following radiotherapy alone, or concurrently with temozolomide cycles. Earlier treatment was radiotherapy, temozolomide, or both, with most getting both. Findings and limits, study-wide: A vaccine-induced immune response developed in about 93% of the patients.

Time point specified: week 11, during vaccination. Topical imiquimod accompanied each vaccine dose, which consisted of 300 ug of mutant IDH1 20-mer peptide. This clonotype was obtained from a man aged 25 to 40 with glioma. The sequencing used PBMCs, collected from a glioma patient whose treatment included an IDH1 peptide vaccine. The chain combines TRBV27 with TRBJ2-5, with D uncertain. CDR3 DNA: TGTGCCAGCAGTTCCACCATAGAAGAGACCCAGTACTTC. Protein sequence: CASSSTIEETQYF.